Below are 22 T cell receptor beta chains sequenced from a single sample in a study of vaccination and CD4 T cells after COVID-19. An Oncomine TCR Beta short-read assay was used to sequence the DNA from cultured CD4+ T cells. TCRdb re-called the PCR reads through MiXCR, storing one row per CDR3 protein. The sample lists 10,000 to 15,000 distinct CDR3 sequences; roughly four fifths were seen once. Described treatment: roughly 11-day PBMC culture with coronavirus spike peptide pools or control peptides (ViraFEST assay). These receptors' targets are unknown. Sample: CD4+ T cells from blood, cultured in vitro. These receptors came from a human donor who had recovered from COVID-19.

The count of this clonotype is one. The chain employs TRBV7-2 and TRBJ2-7; no definite D call. Trimming shortened V by 3 bases and J by 0 bases, and 15 bases separated the two germline ends. Germline values: CDR1 SGHTA, CDR2 FQGNSA. The CDR3 has 16 amino acids. The CDR3 loop is CASSFLGPTTSYEQYF. The CDR3 coding sequence is TGTGCCAGCAGCTTCCTTGGACCGACGACCTCCTACGAGCAGTACTTC.

The V and J genes are TRBV6-5 and TRBJ1-2; D is undetermined. V was pared by 0 bases and J by 6 bases, with 8 bases between. This CDR3 region has 13 residues. CDR1 is MNHEY and CDR2 is SVGAGI in the germline V gene. This CDR3 is CASSYSGLDGYTF. In nucleotides, the CDR3 is TGTGCCAGCAGTTACTCCGGACTGGATGGCTACACCTTC.

The CDR3: CASTQVYYGYTF. The CDR3 region has the DNA TGTGCCAGCACTCAGGTCTACTATGGCTACACCTTC. V is TRBV7-2 and J is TRBJ1-2; D is ambiguous. V lost 7 bases and J 3 bases, leaving 9 bases between the germline ends. The germline V gene encodes CDR1 SGHTA and CDR2 FQGNSA. This CDR3 spans 12 amino acids.

The rearrangement links TRBV7-2 to TRBJ2-1; D remains ambiguous. V dropped 1 base and J dropped 9 bases, with 4 bases sitting between them. This CDR3 is 11 amino acids long. The germline V gene has CDR1 SGHTA and CDR2 FQGNSA. The CDR3 is CASSLVFEQFF. The CDR3 DNA reads TGTGCCAGCAGCTTAGTGTTTGAGCAGTTCTTC.

The genes are TRBV6-4 and TRBJ2-1, with D possibly matching TRBD1 (5 bases). V shed 3 bases and J shed 6 bases, with 12 bases lying between them. CDR1 and CDR2 (germline): MRHNA, SNTAGT. This CDR3 spans 14 amino acids. CDR3 coding DNA: TGTGCCAGCAGTGATGAAGGCAGGGCCAATGAGCAGTTCTTC. This translates into CASSDEGRANEQFF.

The V and J genes are TRBV15 and TRBJ1-2; D possibly corresponds to TRBD1 (6 bases). V lost 5 bases, J lost 8 bases, and 18 bases lay in between. Germline CDR1 is LNHNV and CDR2 is YYDKDF (reference sequence). CDR3 size: 14 residues. The DNA of the CDR3 is TGTGCCACCAGCCCCCAACGGGGACATGGCGGCTACACCTTC. It yields the protein CATSPQRGHGGYTF.

The rearrangement joins TRBV6-1 to TRBJ2-7; 7 bases map to TRBD1. CDR1 is MNHNS, CDR2 SASEGT, per germline. V dropped 6 bases and J dropped 3; count of bases not matched to a gene: 8. CDR3 length: 14 residues. CDR3: CASRRGLSHYEQYF. The CDR3 DNA sequence: TGTGCCAGCAGAAGGGGGCTATCCCACTACGAGCAGTACTTC.

The J gene is TRBJ1-4, the V gene TRBV29-1; D gene ambiguous. Germline V lookup: CDR1 SQVTM, CDR2 ANQGSEA. Deletions cut 0 bases from V and 11 bases from J, with 10 bases between. CDR3 length: 12 residues. CDR3 protein: CSVEDLGVKLFF. The DNA for the CDR3 is TGCAGCGTTGAAGATCTGGGCGTTAAACTGTTTTTT.

The V call is TRBV20-1, the J call TRBJ1-5; D is unresolved. V was clipped by 3 bases and J by 10 bases, with 13 bases between them. The CDR3 has 12 residues. CDR1 and CDR2 (germline): DFQATT, SNEGSKA (reference sequence). The CDR3 here is CSAREDGKPQHF. The CDR3 DNA reads TGCAGTGCTAGGGAGGACGGGAAACCCCAGCATTTT.

V is TRBV7-2 and J is TRBJ2-5, with D tentatively TRBD2 (5 bases). CDR1 and CDR2 from the germline V gene are SGHTA and FQGNSA. V was clipped by 2 bases and J by 5 bases, with 12 bases between them. The CDR3 spans 14 residues. The CDR3 sequence is CASSLMGVAETQYF. The CDR3 DNA follows: TGTGCCAGCAGCTTAATGGGAGTAGCGGAGACCCAGTACTTC.

J is TRBJ1-1 and V is TRBV30, with TRBD1 as a possible D gene (5 bases). V was clipped by 3 bases and J by 5 bases, with 10 bases between them. This CDR3 spans 12 amino acids. The germline gives CDR1 GTSNPN, CDR2 SVGIG (reference sequence). The CDR3 spells CAWSTGSTEAFF. For the CDR3, the DNA is TGTGCCTGGAGCACAGGTTCAACTGAAGCTTTCTTT.

V is TRBV25-1 and J is TRBJ1-2; D unresolved. The CDR3 is made up of 14 amino acids. V gave up 4 bases and J gave up 6 bases, with 15 bases separating them. CDR1 is MGHDK and CDR2 is SYGVNS in the germline V gene. DNA of the CDR3: TGTGCCAGCAGTGGGCAATCCAGGCCCGATGGCTACACCTTC. This sequence encodes CASSGQSRPDGYTF.

CDR3 nucleotides: TGTGCCACCAGCAGGGCCGGGACCTATAGCAATCAGCCCCAGCATTTT. Its translation: CATSRAGTYSNQPQHF. V is TRBV15 and J is TRBJ1-5; D might be TRBD1 (5 bases). Germline V gives CDR1 LNHNV, CDR2 YYDKDF (reference sequence). V lost 3 bases and J lost 0, with 12 bases in between. The CDR3 has 16 amino acids.

The genes are TRBV5-1 and TRBJ2-7; no clear D gene. The CDR3 covers 16 residues. V shed 0 bases and J shed 9 bases, with 22 bases lying between them. In germline, CDR1 is SGHRS, CDR2 YFSETQ. The DNA of the CDR3 is TGCGCCAGCAGCTTGGATCGTTCCGTAAGGGCACCAAGGCAGTACTTC. Amino acid sequence: CASSLDRSVRAPRQYF.

This chain uses TRBV7-2 with TRBJ2-7, with D maybe TRBD1 (5 bases). The CDR3 length is 14 residues. Trimming shortened V by 5 bases and J by 3 bases, and 14 bases separated the two germline ends. The germline gives CDR1 SGHTA, CDR2 FQGNSA. CDR3 coding DNA: TGTGCCAGCAGCAAAAGTACTGACAGCTACGAGCAGTACTTC. Protein: CASSKSTDSYEQYF.

This sequence joins TRBV27 and TRBJ2-7; D is uncertain. V gave up 5 bases and J gave up 0 bases, with 8 bases separating them. CDR1 is MNHEY and CDR2 is SMNVEV in the germline V gene (reference sequence). The CDR3 spans 13 residues. CDR3 region: CASSAQSSYEQYF. CDR3 in DNA: TGTGCCAGCAGTGCGCAGAGCTCCTACGAGCAGTACTTC.

The gene calls are TRBV7-2 and TRBJ2-1; D gene ambiguous. From germline, CDR1 is SGHTA and CDR2 FQGNSA. V lost 1 base, J lost 0 bases, and 16 bases lay in between. The CDR3 has 18 residues. The chain's CDR3 is CASSLVMMSGSSYNEQFF. In DNA, the CDR3 is TGTGCCAGCAGCTTAGTAATGATGTCAGGCAGCTCCTACAATGAGCAGTTCTTC. Variable domain in full (rest from reference TRBV7-2 and TRBJ2-1): GAGVSQSPSNKVTEKGKDVELRCDPISGHTALYWYRQSLGQGLEFLIYFQGNSAPDKSGLPSDRFSAERTGGSVSTLTIQRTQQEDSAVYLCASSLVMMSGSSYNEQFFGPGTRLTVL.

This clonotype has only one observation. V gene TRBV7-2 combines with J gene TRBJ1-5, with unresolved D. CDR1 is SGHTA, CDR2 FQGNSA, per germline. The CDR3 has 15 residues. The V and J ends lost 1 base and 8 bases respectively, with 15 bases between them. The DNA of the CDR3 is TGTGCCAGCAGCTTAGTGGGTCCCGGAACGGAGCCCCAGCATTTT. It specifies CASSLVGPGTEPQHF. The variable domain in full, with the rest retrieved from reference TRBV7-2 and TRBJ1-5, is GAGVSQSPSNKVTEKGKDVELRCDPISGHTALYWYRQSLGQGLEFLIYFQGNSAPDKSGLPSDRFSAERTGGSVSTLTIQRTQQEDSAVYLCASSLVGPGTEPQHFGDGTRLSIL.

This clonotype was found a few times. CDR3 amino acids: CASRTGAIGNTIYF. The CDR3 DNA reads TGTGCCAGTAGAACAGGCGCTATTGGAAACACCATATATTTT. The rearrangement joins TRBV19 to TRBJ1-3; TRBD1 is a possible D gene (5 bases). Per the germline V gene, CDR1 is LNHDA and CDR2 is SQIVND (reference sequence). The CDR3 spans 14 residues. Trimming left V 6 bases short and J 3 bases short, with 12 bases between.

There are a few counts of this clonotype. This chain links TRBV7-8 with TRBJ1-6; the D gene is possibly TRBD1 (5 bases). The CDR3 spans 13 residues. V was clipped by 5 bases and J by 10 bases, with 12 bases between them. CDR1 and CDR2 (germline): SGHVS, FQNEAQ. DNA for the CDR3: TGTGCCAGCAGCCCCGGGGGAGTATCACCCCTCCACTTT. Its protein product is CASSPGGVSPLHF.

The chain recombines TRBV6-2 or TRBV6-3 with TRBJ1-6; 8 nucleotides agree with TRBD1. V shed 6 bases and J 7 bases; nucleotides not matched to a gene: 8. This CDR3 is 15 amino acids long. Germline V lookup: CDR1 MNHEY, CDR2 SVGEGT. The CDR3 DNA reads TGTGCCAGCAGCCGCCGGGACAGGATAAATTCACCCCTCCACTTT. Protein product: CASSRRDRINSPLHF.

The chain has TRBV6-1 and TRBJ2-6; no clear D. Trimming cost V 7 bases and J 0 bases, with 10 bases left between them. Germline V gives CDR1 MNHNS, CDR2 SASEGT. There are 15 residues in the CDR3. The CDR3 DNA reads as TGTGCCAGCATTCGTCACGGCTCTGGGGCCAACGTCCTGACTTTC. Translating it yields CASIRHGSGANVLTF.